This TCR beta chain is drawn from a study of T cell responses to AZD1222 COVID-19 vaccine (dated by TCRdb to the early 2020s). For the wider study: Because spike-specific TCR depth and breadth did not differ between the two schedules, AZD1222 recipients who got a second dose at roughly 4 weeks were pooled with those who got a second dose at roughly 12 weeks. Trial participants were enrolled by age into 18-55, 56-69 and 70-plus year subgroups, with roughly 160, 29 and 62 TCR-sequenced participants respectively. TCR sequencing was performed for fewer than 250 trial participants, of whom about 210 were given two doses of AZD1222 and about 25 were given two doses of MenACWY control vaccine. Beyond this particular receptor, the publication reports: Conclusions about previously exposed vaccinees are limited, since just five or six AZD1222 recipients were seropositive for SARS-CoV-2 at baseline. Epitopes outside the regions mutated in the B.1.351 and B.1.1.7 variants were reportedly recognized by nearly half of the unique spike-specific TCRs. No day 14 peak-response samples were available, so repertoires were characterized only after the peak T cell response. The 56-69-year group was small, and its depth increase did not reach significance, likely because of low power. The whole spike protein was spanned by vaccine-associated CD4 TCRs, and dominant responses were seen in regions 160-218 and 743-854. Most participants were white British and females outnumbered males, and the authors suggested that clonal diversity may have been underestimated. A significant rise in spike-specific TCR breadth and depth was observed after two AZD1222 doses relative to day 0 and relative to MenACWY recipients.

From the germline V gene (reference sequence), CDR1 is LNHNV and CDR2 is YYDKDF. Including cysteine and phenylalanine, the CDR3 has 16 amino acids. Only the CDR3 portion is preserved as DNA: 48 bases, with reading frame beginning at the first base. V loses 0 bases of germline sequence and J loses 3 bases, and the interval between the two ends is 12 bases. On this clone itself: Which antigen it targets is not known. No base quality values were provided; no much bigger clone lies one nucleotide off.

Taken with the paper, the label for time point translates to: baseline before first vaccination. Vaccinee samples were obtained from the UK trials COV001 and COV002, which included a single-blind randomized controlled phase 2/3 trial of AZD1222 (ChAdOx1 nCoV-19) in healthy adults. For TCRbeta chain sequencing, PBMC samples were collected from trial participants at day 0 and at day 28 after the second dose. The CDR3 regions of human TCRbeta chains were subjected to immunosequencing. For the original study's pipeline: Repertoire TCRs were matched against a reference library of SARS-CoV-2-specific TCRs generated with the MIRA antigen-specificity platform. Breadth was defined as the fraction of unique TCRs that were SARS-CoV-2-associated, and depth was defined as the fraction of total T cells that were SARS-CoV-2-associated. Using the MIRA data, each spike-specific TCR was assigned both to the spike region to which the TCR was reactive and to a CD4 or CD8 class. Log10-transformed breadth and depth values were compared by one-way ANOVA with Sidak's multiple comparisons tests. TCRdb took over this immuneACCESS table, retaining in-frame rearrangements with V and J assigned. Such tables are incomplete; in checked studies, under half of the missing clones stem from an unresolved V gene, and the remainder is unexplained. That table supplies the V and J calls and clone size; D and trimming were determined from the DNA. The sample table holds under 200,000 clones, of which around nine tenths were seen once. Roughly 5.5% of the sample rests with the top ten.

The sample consisted of peripheral blood, taken on day 0 of AZD1222 vaccination. This clonotype was sampled from an adult in good health. Rearrangement joined TRBV15 to TRBJ1-5; no D segment can be confidently identified. The CDR3 protein is CATSRDVAGSNQPQHF. The bases are TGTGCCACCAGCAGAGATGTAGCAGGATCCAATCAGCCCCAGCATTTT.